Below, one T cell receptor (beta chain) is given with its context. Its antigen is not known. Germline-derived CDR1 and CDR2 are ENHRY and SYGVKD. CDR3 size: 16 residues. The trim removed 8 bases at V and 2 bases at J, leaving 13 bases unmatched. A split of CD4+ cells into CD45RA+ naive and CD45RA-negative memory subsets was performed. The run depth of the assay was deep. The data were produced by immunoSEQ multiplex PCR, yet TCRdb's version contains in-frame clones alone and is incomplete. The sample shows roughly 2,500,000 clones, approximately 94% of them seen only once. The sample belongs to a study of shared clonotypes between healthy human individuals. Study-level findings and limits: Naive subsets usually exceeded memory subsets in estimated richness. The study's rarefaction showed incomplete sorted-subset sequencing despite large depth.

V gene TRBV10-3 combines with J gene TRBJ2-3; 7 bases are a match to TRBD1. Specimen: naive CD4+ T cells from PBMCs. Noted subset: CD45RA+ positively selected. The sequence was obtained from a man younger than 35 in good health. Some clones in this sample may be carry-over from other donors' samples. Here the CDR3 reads CAIHTLKTGPTDTQYF. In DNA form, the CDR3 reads TGTGCCATCCACACACTGAAGACAGGGCCCACAGATACGCAGTATTTT.